Listed here are 12 T cell receptor beta chains from one sample, sequenced in a study of blood T cell repertoires in COVID-19. Assay used: immunoSEQ multiplex PCR; TCRdb lists only in-frame clones, some missing. The sample contains 400,000 or so clones, 85% to 90% of which appear only once. The sample taken for sequencing was PBMCs or T cells enriched from blood (not recorded which). These receptor sequences come from a man aged 25-45 years who had recovered from COVID-19.

The CDR3 region is CASSQWTTNTEAFF. The CDR3 DNA reads TGCGCCAGCAGCCAGTGGACAACAAACACTGAAGCTTTCTTT. The V call is TRBV4-1, the J call TRBJ1-1; TRBD1 is a possible D gene (5 bases). CDR1 and CDR2 from the germline V gene are MGHRA and YSYEKL. Trimming removed 3 bases from V and 2 bases from J, with 10 bases in between. The CDR3 runs 14 residues.

The V gene is TRBV5-1, the J gene TRBJ1-2, with D perhaps TRBD1 (5 bases). Trimming cost V 4 bases and J 5 bases, with 21 bases left between them. CDR1 SGHRS and CDR2 YFSETQ come from the germline V gene. CDR3 size: 16 residues. The CDR3 nucleotides are TGCGCCAGCAGCCCCGACAATGCGCAGGGCGGTTATGGCTACACCTTC. Amino acids: CASSPDNAQGGYGYTF.

V gene TRBV4-1 combines with J gene TRBJ1-2, with a weak D call TRBD1 (6 bases). Germline V CDR1 and CDR2: MGHRA, YSYEKL. The CDR3 sequence is 15 residues long. V dropped 2 bases and J dropped 1 base, with 11 bases sitting between them. CDR3 loop: CASSQPDSINYGYTF. CDR3 nucleotides: TGCGCCAGCAGCCAACCGGACAGCATTAACTATGGCTACACCTTC.

The CDR3 DNA is TGTGCCAGCAGCCAATATACTCGGACAGGGCGTAATGAAAAACTGTTTTTT. This codes for CASSQYTRTGRNEKLFF. This chain connects TRBV3-1 (or the pseudogene TRBV3-2) to TRBJ1-4, with 8 positions matching TRBD1. The CDR3 covers 17 residues. V dropped 2 bases and J dropped 4; count of bases not matched to a gene: 9. CDR1 LGHDT and CDR2 YNNKEL come from the germline V gene (reference sequence).

V usage is TRBV14 and J usage is TRBJ2-7; D possibly corresponds to TRBD2 (5 bases). The germline V gene has CDR1 SGHDN and CDR2 FVKESK. CDR3 size: 12 residues. V was pared by 6 bases and J by 4 bases, with 10 bases between. The CDR3 DNA reads as TGTGCCAGCAGTCTCTCGGGATACGAGCAGTACTTC. It specifies CASSLSGYEQYF.

A remark on this clone: An end of the junction differs from the germline gene, which may be a read error. The rearrangement links TRBV28 to TRBJ2-7; the D is unclear. This CDR3 has 11 residues. The germline V gene encodes CDR1 MDHEN and CDR2 SYDVKM. The chain's CDR3 is CASGYAGTPDF. CDR3 nucleotide sequence: TGTGCCAGCGGATACGCAGGCACCCCGGACTTC.

V is TRBV28 and J is TRBJ1-5; D gene ambiguous. The CDR3 spans 13 residues. Germline assignment: CDR1 MDHEN and CDR2 SYDVKM. Trimming removed 3 bases from V and 4 bases from J, with 7 bases in between. The CDR3 loop reads CASSFSANQPQHF. For the CDR3, the DNA is TGTGCCAGCAGTTTTAGCGCGAATCAGCCCCAGCATTTT.

The V gene is TRBV30, the J gene TRBJ1-1; the D gene is possibly TRBD1 (6 bases). This CDR3 is 10 amino acids long. V lost 4 bases and J 7 bases, leaving 7 bases between the germline ends. Germline lookup yields CDR1 GTSNPN and CDR2 SVGIG (reference sequence). The CDR3 DNA is TGTGCCTGGATACAGGGTGAAGCTTTCTTT. Its translation is CAWIQGEAFF.

The chain is built from TRBV7-3 and TRBJ2-1; D might be TRBD2 (5 bases). Trimming removed 5 bases from V and 10 bases from J, with 15 bases in between. This CDR3 contains 13 residues. Germline assignment: CDR1 SGHTA and CDR2 FQGTGA. The CDR3 nucleotides are TGTGCCAGCAGCGACGTACTAGGATGGGAGCAGTTCTTC. Amino acid sequence: CASSDVLGWEQFF.

This clone is a singleton in its sample. The chain employs TRBV7-3 and TRBJ2-1; TRBD2 matches 11 bases. CDR3 length: 15 residues. Trimming at V came to 6 bases and at J to 10 bases, leaving 11 bases not matched to a gene. In germline, CDR1 is SGHTA, CDR2 FQGTGA. The CDR3: CASRPPGLAVGEQFF. CDR3 in DNA: TGTGCCAGCAGACCACCGGGACTAGCGGTGGGGGAGCAGTTCTTC. Full variable domain (rest looked up from reference TRBV7-3 and TRBJ2-1): GAGVSQTPSNKVTEKGKYVELRCDPISGHTALYWYRQSLGQGPEFLIYFQGTGAADDSGLPNDRFFAVRPEGSVSTLKIQRTERGDSAVYLCASRPPGLAVGEQFFGPGTRLTVL.

This clone appeared a single time. The chain is built from TRBV7-3 and TRBJ2-1; tentative D call: TRBD1 (6 bases). In germline, CDR1 is SGHTA, CDR2 FQGTGA. V was pared by 5 bases and J by 1 base, with 12 bases between. This CDR3 has 15 residues. CDR3 sequence (DNA): TGTGCCAGCAGCCTCCCGGGACAATCCTACAATGAGCAGTTCTTC. It translates to CASSLPGQSYNEQFF.

This chain links TRBV6-2 or TRBV6-3 with TRBJ2-7; TRBD2 might be the D (5 bases). CDR1 and CDR2 (germline): MNHEY, SVGEGT. The CDR3 length is 14 residues. V lost 1 base, J lost 2 bases, and 9 bases lay in between. In nucleotides, the CDR3 is TGTGCCAGCAGTTACTTCGGTAGCGCCTACGAGCAGTACTTC. Protein sequence: CASSYFGSAYEQYF.